Listed here is a single TCR beta chain. Sequencing was performed with immunoSEQ multiplex PCR; in TCRdb, only in-frame clones are kept and a portion is missing. The table includes 69,000 or so clones, about 94% detected once. This record belongs to a study of control samples from healthy donors and cancer patients. Material for sequencing was blood. The clonotype comes from a woman in her 30s in good health.

The CDR3 loop reads CASSFYGRGRGGGYTF. The CDR3, as DNA: TGTGCCAGCAGTTTTTATGGGAGGGGGCGGGGGGGTGGCTACACCTTC. V usage is TRBV28 and J usage is TRBJ1-2; 7 nucleotides line up with TRBD1. Germline V lookup: CDR1 MDHEN, CDR2 SYDVKM. There are 16 residues in the CDR3. V lost 3 bases, J lost 7 bases, and 14 bases stayed unmatched.